These 2 T cell receptor beta chains share one sample of origin, sequenced in a study of blood T cell repertoires in COVID-19. Libraries were prepared by immunoSEQ multiplex PCR; TCRdb keeps only in-frame clonotypes and omits some of them. The sample lists roughly 220,000 clones, roughly 89% occurring once. Sequenced material: peripheral blood. The receptors derive from a man aged 30 to 45 who had recovered from COVID-19.

This chain links TRBV6-1 with TRBJ2-3, with 9 bases aligning to TRBD2. Per the germline V gene, CDR1 is MNHNS and CDR2 is SASEGT. Unmatched junction bases numbered 4, after V lost 2 bases and J lost 1 base. The CDR3 has 16 residues. This CDR3 reads CASSESAGGGTDTQYF. CDR3 nucleotide sequence: TGTGCCAGCAGTGAATCGGCGGGGGGGGGCACAGATACGCAGTATTTT.

The V and J genes are TRBV6-5 and TRBJ1-5; tentative D call: TRBD1 (5 bases). This CDR3 comprises 15 residues. V was cut by 9 bases and J by 0 bases, with 15 bases left in between. The germline gives CDR1 MNHEY, CDR2 SVGAGI. The chain's CDR3 is CASHKTGDSNQPQHF. The CDR3 region has the DNA TGTGCCAGTCATAAAACAGGTGATAGCAATCAGCCCCAGCATTTT.